The 2 T cell receptor beta chains below were found in one sample sequenced in a study of shared clonotypes between healthy human individuals. Produced via immunoSEQ multiplex PCR; TCRdb's table is partial and in-frame only. The data show around 2.5 million clones, 80% to 95% seen once. Sequencing was done on a sample of naive CD4+ T cells from PBMCs. Subset of the sample: CD45RA+ positively selected. The receptors come from a man aged 18 to 29 in good health. Some clones in this sample may be carry-over from other donors' samples.

V and J are TRBV28 and TRBJ1-1; weak D call: TRBD1 (6 bases). This CDR3 is built from 16 residues. The germline V gene encodes CDR1 MDHEN and CDR2 SYDVKM. The V gene lost 8 bases and the J gene lost 1 base, with 20 bases spanning the gap. This chain's CDR3 is CASPSGRGVWNTEAFF. DNA of the CDR3: TGTGCCAGCCCCTCGGGAAGGGGGGTATGGAACACTGAAGCTTTCTTT.

CDR3 bases: TGCGCCAGCAGCTTGGCCGGGGGGGATGAAGCTTTCTTT. This codes for CASSLAGGDEAFF. The chain carries TRBV5-1 and TRBJ1-1; maybe TRBD1 (5 bases). Deletions cut 0 bases from V and 7 bases from J, with 10 bases between. CDR3 length: 13 amino acids. Germline-derived CDR1 and CDR2 are SGHRS and YFSETQ. Looking up the rest from reference TRBV5-1 and TRBJ1-1 gives the full variable domain: KAGVTQTPRYLIKTRGQQVTLSCSPISGHRSVSWYQQTPGQGLQFLFEYFSETQRNKGNFPGRFSGRQFSNSRSEMNVSTLELGDSALYLCASSLAGGDEAFFGQGTRLTVV.